The rows below give T cell receptor beta chains drawn from one sample of a study of cytomegalovirus exposure and HLA in healthy donors. TCRdb keeps only in-frame clones here, not all; method: immunoSEQ multiplex PCR. The repertoire holds 150,000 to 200,000 clones, about 76% seen once, with less than 9% in the top ten. Sequenced: PBMCs. The receptors here all came from a male donor in good health and CMV-seropositive. The CDR3 runs from the conserved cysteine through the conserved F or W. The D gene is left open where the match is weak. Size is stated for part of the rows, as once, few or many counts, or as a class when the clone is expanded.

size: .
V: TRBV7-2
D: TRBD1
J: TRBJ1-1
DNA: TGTGCCAGCAGCTTGATCGGGACAGCTGAAGCTTTCTTT
CDR3: CASSLIGTAEAFF

size: .
V: TRBV7-9
D: .
J: TRBJ1-2
DNA: TGTTCCAGCAGTCCAATAGCGGCAGGGAACTATGGCTACACCTTC
CDR3: CSSSPIAAGNYGYTF

size: .
V: TRBV5-6
D: TRBD1
J: TRBJ1-1
DNA: TGTGCCAGCAGCTCACCCAGGGGGCGCGACACTGAAGCTTTCTTT
CDR3: CASSSPRGRDTEAFF

size: .
V: TRBV7-9
D: TRBD1
J: TRBJ1-2
DNA: TGTGCCAGCAGCTCAGGGGGCAATCTCTATGGCTACACCTTC
CDR3: CASSSGGNLYGYTF

size: .
V: TRBV6-5
D: TRBD1
J: TRBJ1-1
DNA: TGTGCCAGCAGCAAACCACTGGGACAGGGGAGAGTTTTCTTT
CDR3: CASSKPLGQGRVFF

size: .
V: TRBV2
D: TRBD2
J: TRBJ2-7
DNA: TGTGCCAGCAGTGGCGAGGCGGGGGCCTACGAGCAGTACTTC
CDR3: CASSGEAGAYEQYF

size: .
V: TRBV15
D: TRBD2
J: TRBJ2-3
DNA: TGTGCCACCAGCGCCCGGGACTACCACACAGATACGCAGTATTTT
CDR3: CATSARDYHTDTQYF

size: .
V: TRBV13
D: .
J: TRBJ2-5
DNA: TGTGCCAGCAGCTGGGAGGGGGGACGGACGTACTTC
CDR3: CASSWEGGRTYF

size: once
V: TRBV5-1
D: .
J: TRBJ2-1
DNA: TGCGCCAGCAGCTTGGTGCCAGGGATCAATGAGCAGTTCTTC
CDR3: CASSLVPGINEQFF

size: once
V: TRBV5-4
D: .
J: TRBJ2-3
DNA: TGTGCCAGCAGCGCGCAGACTAGGAGGGAGCAGTATTTT
CDR3: CASSAQTRREQYF

size: .
V: TRBV2
D: TRBD1
J: TRBJ1-4
DNA: TGTGCCAGCAACGGCCTCACTTGGTCCGGGACAGAGAATGAAAAACTGTTTTTT
CDR3: CASNGLTWSGTENEKLFF

size: .
V: TRBV19
D: .
J: TRBJ1-2
DNA: TGTGCCAGTAGTATTGGGGGGACGTCTGGCTACACCTTC
CDR3: CASSIGGTSGYTF

size: .
V: TRBV2
D: .
J: TRBJ1-6
DNA: TGTGCCAGCGGCAGGGGACGTTATAATTCACCCCTCCACTTT
CDR3: CASGRGRYNSPLHF

size: once
V: TRBV5-5
D: .
J: TRBJ1-4
DNA: TGTGCCAGCAGCCGAAGTAGGGGCTCAACTAATGAAAAACTGTTTTTT
CDR3: CASSRSRGSTNEKLFF

size: .
V: TRBV10-3
D: TRBD2
J: TRBJ2-1
DNA: TGTGCCATCAGGCCCACTAGCGGGGGCTACAATGAGCAGTTCTTC
CDR3: CAIRPTSGGYNEQFF

size: .
V: TRBV4-1
D: .
J: TRBJ1-1
DNA: TGCGCCAGCAGCCCCAGGGCGGCAGGGGAAGCTTTCTTT
CDR3: CASSPRAAGEAFF

size: .
V: TRBV19
D: TRBD1
J: TRBJ1-2
DNA: TGTGCCAGTAGTATTTTTGAGGGGGCCGGCTATGGCTACACCTTC
CDR3: CASSIFEGAGYGYTF

size: .
V: TRBV27
D: .
J: TRBJ1-1
DNA: TGTGCCAGCAGGGGGCAGCCAACCTATGAAGCTTTCTTT
CDR3: CASRGQPTYEAFF

size: .
V: TRBV5-1
D: .
J: TRBJ2-5
DNA: TGCGCCAGCAATCTAATGGGGGGATGGCAAGAGACCCAGTACTTC
CDR3: CASNLMGGWQETQYF

size: .
V: TRBV7-8
D: TRBD2
J: TRBJ2-2
DNA: TGTGCCAGCAGCAGGACTAGTGGGGCCGGGGAGCTGTTTTTT
CDR3: CASSRTSGAGELFF

size: .
V: TRBV27
D: TRBD1
J: TRBJ1-2
DNA: TGTGCCAGCACCTATGGGGACAGGTGGAACTATGGCTACACCTTC
CDR3: CASTYGDRWNYGYTF

size: .
V: TRBV27
D: .
J: TRBJ2-5
DNA: TGTGCCAGCAGTTTCGGACTAACGGAGACCCAGTACTTC
CDR3: CASSFGLTETQYF

size: .
V: TRBV7-8
D: TRBD1
J: TRBJ2-2
DNA: TGTGCCAGCAGCTTGGGATACAGGGGGCGGGCCGGGGAGCTGTTTTTT
CDR3: CASSLGYRGRAGELFF

size: .
V: TRBV9
D: TRBD1
J: TRBJ1-1
DNA: TGTGCCAGCAGCGTACTTACAGGGGGCTTGAACACTGAAGCTTTCTTT
CDR3: CASSVLTGGLNTEAFF

size: .
V: TRBV2
D: .
J: TRBJ2-3
DNA: TGTGCCAGCACCAAGGGATACAGGTCTCACACAGATACGCAGTATTTT
CDR3: CASTKGYRSHTDTQYF

size: .
V: TRBV5-1
D: TRBD1
J: TRBJ2-7
DNA: TGCGCCAGCAGCCCCACCGGGACAGGTGAGCAGTACTTC
CDR3: CASSPTGTGEQYF

size: .
V: TRBV7-9
D: .
J: TRBJ2-1
DNA: TGTGCCAGCAGCCCGCCGGCCCCGGGTGAGCAGTTCTTC
CDR3: CASSPPAPGEQFF

size: .
V: TRBV27
D: .
J: TRBJ1-6
DNA: TGTGCCAGCAGTCCTGTTTATGAGTCTAATTCACCCCTCCACTTT
CDR3: CASSPVYESNSPLHF

size: .
V: TRBV7-7
D: TRBD2
J: TRBJ2-1
DNA: TGTGCTAGCAGCTCTGCGGGGGAGTACAATGAGCAGTTCTTC
CDR3: CASSSAGEYNEQFF

size: .
V: TRBV2
D: TRBD1
J: TRBJ1-2
DNA: TGTGCCAGCAACCGGGACAGGGGGCGAAACTATGGCTACACCTTC
CDR3: CASNRDRGRNYGYTF

size: .
V: TRBV7-8
D: TRBD1
J: TRBJ2-3
DNA: TGTGCCAGCAGCTTATCTCCGACAGGGGCCCTCAGGGATACGCAGTATTTT
CDR3: CASSLSPTGALRDTQYF

size: .
V: TRBV19
D: TRBD1
J: TRBJ2-5
DNA: TGTGCCAGTAGTATCCCGGGACAGGAGGCAGAGACCCAGTACTTC
CDR3: CASSIPGQEAETQYF

size: once
V: TRBV6-5
D: TRBD2
J: TRBJ2-3
DNA: TGTGCCAGCAGTTACTCGACTAGCGGGGGTGATACGCAGTATTTT
CDR3: CASSYSTSGGDTQYF

size: .
V: TRBV10-2
D: .
J: TRBJ1-2
DNA: TGCGCCAGCAGTGCGGGGTTCGGCCTGGGCGGCTACACCTTC
CDR3: CASSAGFGLGGYTF

size: .
V: TRBV5-1
D: TRBD2
J: TRBJ2-7
DNA: TGCGCCAGCAGCTTGGTAGCGGGGGGGTCCTACGAGCAGTACTTC
CDR3: CASSLVAGGSYEQYF

size: .
V: TRBV7-8
D: .
J: TRBJ1-2
DNA: TGTGCCAGCAGCTCCCGGAGCCAAGGGGATGGCTACACCTTC
CDR3: CASSSRSQGDGYTF

size: .
V: TRBV7-8
D: .
J: TRBJ1-1
DNA: TGTGCCAGCAGCTTAAACAGACACATGAACACTGAAGCTTTCTTT
CDR3: CASSLNRHMNTEAFF

size: .
V: TRBV6-5
D: .
J: TRBJ2-7
DNA: TGTGCCAGCAGTTACGGAGCCTCTACCTACGAGCAGTACTTC
CDR3: CASSYGASTYEQYF

size: .
V: TRBV18
D: TRBD2
J: TRBJ2-7
DNA: TGTGCCAGCTCAGGGACTAGCGGGGGCCCCTACGAGCAGTACTTC
CDR3: CASSGTSGGPYEQYF

size: .
V: TRBV18
D: .
J: TRBJ1-6
DNA: TGTGCCAGCTCACCATCAGGGCAAGATTCACCCCTCCACTTT
CDR3: CASSPSGQDSPLHF

size: .
V: TRBV30
D: TRBD2
J: TRBJ2-3
DNA: TGTGCCTGGAGTGGTTATCACGAGGAAACTAGCGGGAGACACACACCTAGCACAGATACGCAGTATTTT
CDR3: CAWSGYHEETSGRHTPSTDTQYF

size: .
V: TRBV4-1
D: .
J: TRBJ2-3
DNA: TGCGCCAGCAGCCAAGACGGACTAAGCACAGATACGCAGTATTTT
CDR3: CASSQDGLSTDTQYF

size: once
V: TRBV2
D: .
J: TRBJ1-6
DNA: TGTGCCAGCAGTCCCCGTACTACTTCTTCGGCCCTCCACTTT
CDR3: CASSPRTTSSALHF

size: .
V: TRBV19
D: .
J: TRBJ2-7
DNA: TGTGCCAGTAGTATTGGACAGCGGAGCTCCTACGAGCAGTACTTC
CDR3: CASSIGQRSSYEQYF

size: .
V: TRBV13
D: .
J: TRBJ2-2
DNA: TGTGCCAGCGTATCTTCTGCTAGGGGATTCGGAGTAGCCGGGGAGCTGTTTTTT
CDR3: CASVSSARGFGVAGELFF

size: .
V: TRBV6-4
D: TRBD2
J: TRBJ2-2
DNA: TGTGCCAGCAGTGGGACTAGCGGGGGCGCGAACACCGGGGAGCTGTTTTTT
CDR3: CASSGTSGGANTGELFF

size: .
V: TRBV2
D: .
J: TRBJ2-2
DNA: TGTGCCAGCAGTTTTACAGGGTTCCGGGAGGCCGGGGAGCTGTTTTTT
CDR3: CASSFTGFREAGELFF

size: once
V: TRBV15
D: TRBD2
J: TRBJ2-5
DNA: TGTGCCACCAGTGCAGAGCGGGGGCTAGAGACCCAGTACTTC
CDR3: CATSAERGLETQYF

size: .
V: TRBV5-1
D: .
J: TRBJ2-5
DNA: TGCGCCAGCAGCTTGCCAGGGGCGGCCGCGGCGACCCAGTACTTC
CDR3: CASSLPGAAAATQYF

size: .
V: TRBV5-1
D: TRBD1
J: TRBJ1-2
DNA: TGCGCCAGCACCCGGGGGACAGGGGGAATTGCTAACTATGGCTACACCTTC
CDR3: CASTRGTGGIANYGYTF

size: .
V: TRBV2
D: .
J: TRBJ1-1
DNA: TGTGCCAGCAGTGATGGGGAGTTTCTGACGTATCTTGAAGCTTTCTTT
CDR3: CASSDGEFLTYLEAFF

size: .
V: TRBV9
D: .
J: TRBJ2-1
DNA: TGTGCCAGCAGCGGCGGTCAGGGCCGAGAGCAGTTCTTC
CDR3: CASSGGQGREQFF

size: once
V: TRBV7-8
D: .
J: TRBJ2-7
DNA: TGTGCCAGCAGCCCTACGGCGCAAGCGGGGCAGTACTTC
CDR3: CASSPTAQAGQYF

size: .
V: TRBV25-1
D: .
J: TRBJ1-4
DNA: TGTGCCAGCAGTGAATATGGGGCGGGGGCTAATGAAAAACTGTTTTTT
CDR3: CASSEYGAGANEKLFF

size: .
V: TRBV29-1
D: .
J: TRBJ2-7
DNA: TGCAGCTATAGGATTTACGAGCGGTACTTC
CDR3: CSYRIYERYF

size: .
V: TRBV4-3
D: .
J: TRBJ1-5
DNA: TGCGCCAGCAGCCAAGACGTCGCGAGCAATCAGCCCCAGCATTTT
CDR3: CASSQDVASNQPQHF

size: .
V: TRBV6-1
D: TRBD1
J: TRBJ1-1
DNA: TGTGCCAGCAGTGACCTAGGGACAGGTGAAGCTTTCTTT
CDR3: CASSDLGTGEAFF